This entry is about one T cell receptor (beta chain). Together with a sample-barcoded 5' primer, a J-beta primer mix was included in a second PCR lasting about 6 to 12 cycles. TCRdb itself ran the 5' RACE reads through MiXCR, one entry per CDR3 protein. Counted here are around 780,000 distinct CDR3 sequences, around a quarter occurring once; the ten biggest clones make up over 2.5%. This sample stems from a study of blood T cells in healthy people across ages. Study-level information: Through template switching, about one barcoded beta molecule was captured per two T cells, as measured in model experiments.

Donors ranged from roughly 6 to 90 years old and were healthy Caucasians in Russia. CDR1 DFQATT and CDR2 SNEGSKA come from the germline V gene (reference sequence). Trimming took 1 base from V and 4 from J; bases not matched to a gene: 6. The CDR3 sequence is 15 residues long. These records were also assigned to another study, of T cells of mothers and their children.

The rearrangement links TRBV20-1 to TRBJ1-2, with TRBD1 identical over 10 bases. The sequence was obtained from a boy younger than 18 in good health. Material for sequencing was blood. CDR3 region: CSARAGQGGTYGYTF. The CDR3 nucleotides are TGCAGTGCTAGAGCCGGACAGGGGGGTACCTATGGCTACACCTTC.